The clone carrying this T cell receptor beta chain was observed once. This sample was taken from a study of T cell changes during pregnancy in multiple sclerosis. Profiling relied on immunoSEQ multiplex PCR, and the TCRdb table lists in-frame clones only, not all of them. In the table there are tens of thousands of clones, 85% to 90% of which are singletons. The CDR3 consists of 14 residues. Germline CDR1 is SGHRS and CDR2 is YFSETQ. The V and J ends lost 5 bases and 0 bases respectively, with 10 bases between them. The sample in question was CD4+ T cells from peripheral blood mononuclear cells, obtained in the first trimester of pregnancy. The source of this sequence is a female donor with multiple sclerosis, enrolled in a pregnancy study. This sequence joins TRBV5-1 and TRBJ2-3, with D possibly being TRBD1 (6 bases). Written as DNA, the CDR3 is TGCGCCAGCAGGCCAGGGGTAAGCACAGATACGCAGTATTTT. Protein sequence: CASRPGVSTDTQYF.